The 30 T cell receptor beta chains given below trace back to one sample, sequenced in a study of blood T cell repertoires in COVID-19. Libraries were prepared by immunoSEQ multiplex PCR; TCRdb keeps only in-frame clonotypes and omits some of them. The table records some 200,000 clones, about nine tenths of them present only once. Material for sequencing was peripheral blood. The receptors stem from a man older than 75 with acute or convalescent COVID-19.

The chain is built from TRBV18 and TRBJ2-1; 12 bases line up with TRBD2. Germline-derived CDR1 and CDR2 are KGHSH and LQKENI. CDR3 length equals 17 residues. V lost 3 bases and J lost 7; bases outside the gene matches: 10. CDR3 DNA sequence: TGTGCCAGCTCACCGGGCGAGACTAGCGGGAGTCAAAATGAGCAGTTCTTC. Translating it yields CASSPGETSGSQNEQFF. Together with reference TRBV18 and TRBJ2-1, the CDR3 gives the full variable domain: NAGVMQNPRHLVRRRGQEARLRCSPMKGHSHVYWYRQLPEEGLKFMVYLQKENIIDESGMPKERFSAEFPKEGPSILRIQQVVRGDSAAYFCASSPGETSGSQNEQFFGPGTRLTVL.

This chain joins TRBV5-1 and TRBJ2-7, with a tentative D call TRBD1 (6 bases). Germline V lookup: CDR1 SGHRS, CDR2 YFSETQ. Trimming shortened V by 3 bases and J by 0 bases, and 25 bases separated the two germline ends. This CDR3 contains 19 residues. CDR3: CASSSSSVGHRASSYEQYF. CDR3 coding DNA: TGCGCCAGCAGCTCTTCCTCCGTGGGACACAGGGCGAGCTCCTACGAGCAGTACTTC.

This chain uses TRBV5-4 with TRBJ2-7, with 12 bases that match TRBD2. CDR3 size: 15 residues. After removal of 1 base from V and 4 bases from J, the junction contained 3 bases not matched to a gene. CDR1 is SGHNT, CDR2 YYREEE, per germline (reference sequence). The CDR3 DNA follows: TGTGCCAGCAGCTTGTGGACTAGCGGGAAGTACGAGCAGTACTTC. Encoded protein: CASSLWTSGKYEQYF.

This sequence joins TRBV27 and TRBJ2-3; 7 positions match TRBD2. V lost 6 bases and J lost 1; bases outside the gene matches: 10. CDR3 length: 16 amino acids. Germline values: CDR1 MNHEY, CDR2 SMNVEV (reference sequence). The chain's CDR3 is CASRRLASRGTDTQYF. CDR3 nucleotides: TGTGCCAGCAGAAGACTAGCATCGAGGGGCACAGATACGCAGTATTTT.

The V call is TRBV14, the J call TRBJ1-4, with a tentative D call TRBD1 (5 bases). The CDR3 loop spans 14 amino acids. The V gene's germline CDR1 is SGHDN and CDR2 FVKESK. V lost 4 bases, J lost 3 bases, and 9 bases lay in between. The CDR3 nucleotides are TGTGCCAGCAGCCCGGGGGTTGCTAATGAAAAACTGTTTTTT. Protein sequence: CASSPGVANEKLFF.

This clone was seen a few times. The CDR3 spells CSAKEYAKLFF. The CDR3 DNA sequence: TGCAGTGCTAAGGAGTACGCAAAACTGTTTTTT. J is TRBJ1-4 and V is TRBV20-1; the D is unclear. V gave up 4 bases and J gave up 10 bases, with 10 bases separating them. The CDR3 runs 11 residues. The germline V gene encodes CDR1 DFQATT and CDR2 SNEGSKA (reference sequence).

The chain employs TRBV18 and TRBJ2-7; a possible D gene is TRBD2 (6 bases). Germline values: CDR1 KGHSH, CDR2 LQKENI. V lost 5 bases and J lost 2, with 19 bases in between. The CDR3 loop spans 16 amino acids. The CDR3 nucleotides read TGTGCCAGCTCATTCGGGGTAGCGGTAGGCCCCTACGAGCAGTACGTC. The encoded protein is CASSFGVAVGPYEQYV.

J is TRBJ1-6 and V is TRBV11-2; 7 bases agree with TRBD1. The V segment lost 1 base and the J segment 10 bases; nucleotides outside the gene matches: 13. The length of the CDR3 is 17 residues. The germline V gene encodes CDR1 SGHAT and CDR2 FQNNGV. Here the CDR3 reads CASSLGRWDSPTSPLHF. The DNA of the CDR3 is TGTGCCAGCAGCTTAGGGCGCTGGGACAGTCCAACGTCACCCCTCCACTTT.

The genes are TRBV5-3 and TRBJ1-1, with a tentative D call TRBD1 (5 bases). TRBV5-3 is annotated as an ORF whose role is uncertain. This CDR3 has 16 residues. Trimming took off 4 bases at V and 0 bases at J, with 16 bases between the two ends. The CDR3 nucleotides read TGTGCCAGAAGCCTAATGGACAAGAGAATGAACACTGAAGCTTTCTTT. This encodes CARSLMDKRMNTEAFF.

This clone has just a few counts. The chain has TRBV18 and TRBJ2-1; maybe TRBD1 (6 bases). V shed 5 bases and J shed 8 bases, with 16 bases lying between them. This CDR3 comprises 14 residues. Germline loops: CDR1 KGHSH, CDR2 LQKENI. The CDR3 is CASSKGVVSYEQFF. The CDR3 nucleotides read TGTGCCAGCTCAAAGGGGGTCGTATCCTATGAGCAGTTCTTC.

J is TRBJ1-3 and V is TRBV19; 7 bases match TRBD1. The germline V gene encodes CDR1 LNHDA and CDR2 SQIVND (reference sequence). Trimming removed 7 bases from V and 0 bases from J; junction bases left unmatched: 6. The CDR3 covers 15 residues. CDR3 residues: CASIPGTASGNTIYF. DNA for the CDR3: TGTGCCAGTATACCCGGGACAGCCTCTGGAAACACCATATATTTT. The full variable domain, in which reference TRBV19 and TRBJ1-3 provide the parts outside the CDR3, is DGGITQSPKYLFRKEGQNVTLSCEQNLNHDAMYWYRQDPGQGLRLIYYSQIVNDFQKGDIAEGYSVSREKKESFPLTVTSAQKNPTAFYLCASIPGTASGNTIYFGEGSWLTVV.

The chain is built from TRBV12-3 or TRBV12-4 and TRBJ2-5, with a weak D call TRBD1 (6 bases). V lost 6 bases and J 4 bases, leaving 12 bases between the germline ends. There are 13 residues in the CDR3. CDR3: CASRRTVAETQYF. The CDR3 region has the DNA TGTGCCAGCAGGAGGACAGTAGCAGAGACCCAGTACTTC.

This chain uses TRBV27 with TRBJ1-1; perhaps TRBD1 as D (5 bases). Germline V CDR1 and CDR2: MNHEY, SMNVEV (reference sequence). V gave up 2 bases and J gave up 3 bases, with 16 bases separating them. The CDR3 loop spans 16 amino acids. The CDR3 sequence is CASSLKPGLLHTEAFF. The CDR3 coding sequence is TGTGCCAGCAGTTTAAAGCCAGGGCTGCTGCACACTGAAGCTTTCTTT.

In DNA form, the CDR3 reads TGTGCCAGCAATCCGACAGGGAACACTGAAGCTTTCTTT. It yields the protein CASNPTGNTEAFF. This chain connects TRBV19 to TRBJ1-1, with D perhaps matching TRBD1 (6 bases). The V end lost 9 bases, the J end lost 1 base, and 12 bases lay between the germline ends. The germline gives CDR1 LNHDA, CDR2 SQIVND (reference sequence). This CDR3 has 13 residues.

This chain connects TRBV18 to TRBJ2-7, with TRBD2 identical over 7 bases. Germline V CDR1 and CDR2: KGHSH, LQKENI. The CDR3 contains 16 residues. Germline trimming cut 6 bases from V and 3 bases from J; bases unmatched to any gene: 14. The CDR3 DNA reads TGTGCCAGCTCCGATTCCACCCGGGGAGGGCTCTACGAGCAGTACTTC. It is translated as CASSDSTRGGLYEQYF.

Comment on this clone: One end of the junction fails to match germline, which may point to a read error. The V call is TRBV4-1, the J call TRBJ2-1; 7 bases align to TRBD2. The CDR3 runs to 16 residues. Germline CDR1 MGHRA, CDR2 YSYEKL. CDR3 DNA sequence: TGCGCCAGCAGCCGTGAACCAAGCGGGACCTATAATGAGCAGTTCTTC. Encoded protein: CASSREPSGTYNEQFF.

The gene calls are TRBV19 and TRBJ1-5, with D possibly matching TRBD1 (6 bases). The germline V and J ends were trimmed by 4 bases and 11 bases, with 18 bases remaining between them. This CDR3 contains 14 residues. Germline CDR1 is LNHDA and CDR2 is SQIVND (reference sequence). CDR3 sequence: CASSNGLTGQTQHF. CDR3 coding DNA: TGTGCCAGTAGTAATGGGTTGACAGGACAAACCCAGCATTTT.

The rearrangement joins TRBV7-2 to TRBJ2-5; 7 bases are shared with TRBD1. Trimming took 4 bases from V and 2 from J; bases not matched to a gene: 4. The CDR3 is 14 residues long. Germline V lookup: CDR1 SGHTA, CDR2 FQGNSA. The CDR3 is CASSSKGQQETQYF. The CDR3 DNA reads TGTGCCAGCAGCTCGAAGGGACAGCAAGAGACCCAGTACTTC.

The chain couples TRBV21-1 to TRBJ2-5; TRBD1 is the table's D call, not checked against the DNA. TRBV21-1 represents a pseudogene. The CDR3 loop spans 16 amino acids. This CDR3 is CASSKGWTGGVETQYF. CDR3 in DNA: TGTGCCAGCAGCAAAGGATGGACAGGGGGCGTAGAGACCCAGTACTTC.

The chain joins TRBV6-1 to TRBJ2-7; 8 bases line up with TRBD1. V trimming: 0 bases; J trimming: 2 bases; junction bases outside the gene matches: 12. In germline, CDR1 is MNHNS, CDR2 SASEGT. This CDR3 has 18 residues. The CDR3 reads CASSEALTPTGDPYEQYV. CDR3 coding DNA: TGTGCCAGCAGTGAAGCGCTCACGCCGACAGGGGACCCCTACGAGCAGTACGTC.

The chain links TRBV27 to TRBJ2-1, with D maybe TRBD2 (5 bases). Between the trimmed V and J ends, which lost 8 bases and 0 bases, there was a span of 14 bases. Germline V gene lookup returns CDR1 MNHEY and CDR2 SMNVEV (reference sequence). The CDR3 is 15 amino acids. Here the CDR3 reads CASGLEVSSYNEQFF. DNA of the CDR3: TGTGCCAGCGGACTGGAAGTGAGCTCCTACAATGAGCAGTTCTTC.

This clone was observed once. The chain uses TRBV4-2 and TRBJ2-3; no definite D call. The CDR3 has 17 residues. CDR1 is LGHNA, CDR2 YNFKEQ, per germline. Trimming stripped 0 bases from V and 1 base from J, with 14 bases between. The CDR3 bases are TGTGCCAGCAGCCAAGACCCGACTCCTACTCGCACAGATACGCAGTATTTT. Its translation: CASSQDPTPTRTDTQYF.

V and J are TRBV27 and TRBJ1-1; 8 positions agree with TRBD1. The CDR3 spans 17 residues. With 3 bases clipped from V and 4 bases from J, the junction kept 13 bases outside the gene matches. Germline V CDR1 and CDR2: MNHEY, SMNVEV (reference sequence). The CDR3 reads CASSFRAGGAVSTEAFF. The CDR3 nucleotides read TGTGCCAGCAGTTTCAGAGCAGGGGGCGCCGTAAGCACTGAAGCTTTCTTT.

The J gene is TRBJ2-7, the V gene TRBV10-1, with TRBD2 matching over 10 bases. Trimming at V came to 3 bases and at J to 4 bases, leaving 3 bases not matched to a gene. This CDR3 has 14 residues. Per germline, CDR1 WNHNN and CDR2 SYGVQD (reference sequence). The CDR3 is CASSDGLAVYEQYV. CDR3 DNA: TGCGCCAGCAGTGACGGACTAGCGGTTTACGAGCAGTACGTC.

The chain joins TRBV28 to TRBJ2-6; TRBD1 agrees at 10 bases. Germline CDR1 MDHEN, CDR2 SYDVKM. The length of the CDR3 is 17 residues. The V and J ends lost 6 bases and 1 base, in that order; junction bases with no gene match: 6. CDR3 DNA: TGTGCCAGCAGGGGGACAGGGGTTTCGTCTGGGGCCAACGTCCTGACTTTC. This codes for CASRGTGVSSGANVLTF.

In the case of this clone: The junction departs from the called germline gene at one end, perhaps through a read error. The chain recombines TRBV29-1 with TRBJ2-5; 7 bases are shared with TRBD2. The CDR3 sequence is 13 residues long. CDR1 is SQVTM, CDR2 ANQGSEA, per germline. The DNA of the CDR3 is TGCAGCGGGGAGGGCCCATCCCAAGGGACCCAGTACTTC. Its protein product is CSGEGPSQGTQYF.

The chain is built from TRBV27 and TRBJ2-7; no clear D gene. Germline V gene sequence: CDR1 MNHEY, CDR2 SMNVEV (reference sequence). The CDR3 runs 13 residues. Deletions cut 1 base from V and 6 bases from J, with 10 bases between. CDR3 sequence: CASSLWSGSEQYF. CDR3 in DNA: TGTGCCAGCAGTTTATGGTCAGGTAGCGAGCAGTACTTC.

The chain uses TRBV28 and TRBJ2-2, with D possibly TRBD2 on 7 matching bases. The ends were cut back, 3 bases at V and 6 bases at J, with 14 bases in the middle. Per the germline V gene, CDR1 is MDHEN and CDR2 is SYDVKM. This CDR3 is built from 15 residues. The CDR3 sequence is CASSFRGARAGELFF. CDR3 in DNA: TGTGCCAGCAGTTTCCGGGGGGCGCGGGCCGGGGAGCTGTTTTTT.

The chain joins TRBV7-8 to TRBJ2-1; 8 bases map to TRBD1. The V gene end was trimmed by 5 bases and the J gene end by 5 bases; junction bases not matched to a gene: 8. CDR1 and CDR2 from the germline V gene are SGHVS and FQNEAQ. This CDR3 has 15 amino acids. The CDR3 DNA is TGTGCCAGCAGCCCTAGGGACAGGACCGACAATGAGCAGTTCTTC. It translates to CASSPRDRTDNEQFF. Full variable domain (remainder filled in from reference TRBV7-8 and TRBJ2-1): GAGVSQSPRYKVAKRGQDVALRCDPISGHVSLFWYQQALGQGPEFLTYFQNEAQLDKSGLPSDRFFAERPEGSVSTLKIQRTQQEDSAVYLCASSPRDRTDNEQFFGPGTRLTVL.

J is TRBJ2-2 and V is TRBV11-3, with no clear D. This CDR3 is 13 amino acids long. Germline CDR1 reads SGHNT; CDR2 reads YENEEA. Trimming took off 5 bases at V and 5 bases at J, with 9 bases between the two ends. CDR3 in amino acids: CASSLIRTGELFF. CDR3 DNA: TGTGCCAGCAGCCTAATCCGAACCGGGGAGCTGTTTTTT.